The entry that follows covers one T cell receptor beta chain sequence. As originally analysed: Amplification of reference gene primers was used by the study to estimate nucleated cell counts. Data came from immunoSEQ multiplex PCR; TCRdb stores just in-frame clones and leaves some out. Clone size and the V and J calls come from that table; the DNA yielded D and trimming. This table has about 140,000 clones, roughly 73% appearing once. V was pared by 5 bases and J by 11 bases, with 18 bases between. Germline V gene sequence: CDR1 SGHAT, CDR2 FQDESV (reference sequence). This CDR3 contains 13 residues. This record belongs to a study of blood T cell repertoires in COVID-19. Across the study: Nucleic acid was either cDNA or gDNA, and it came from T cells, B-cell-depleted T cells, or PBMCs.

The sample taken for sequencing was peripheral blood. The gene calls are TRBV11-1 and TRBJ1-1; no definite D call. The source is a woman aged 45-59 years with active or convalescent COVID-19. CDR3 in amino acids: CASSLGHNSGAFF. CDR3 bases: TGTGCCAGCAGCCTAGGGCACAACTCCGGGGCTTTCTTT. The variable domain in full, completed from reference TRBV11-1 and TRBJ1-1, reads EAEVAQSPRYKITEKSQAVAFWCDPISGHATLYWYRQILGQGPELLVQFQDESVVDDSQLPKDRFSAERLKGVDSTLKIQPAELGDSAMYLCASSLGHNSGAFFGQGTRLTVV.